A selection of T cell receptor beta chains follows, all from one sample in a study of T cells in Graves' hyperthyroidism and ophthalmopathy. TCRdb analysed the multiplex PCR reads with MiXCR anew, one entry per CDR3 protein. Altogether fewer than 750,000 distinct CDR3 sequences are present, roughly 50% being singletons, with the ten largest covering 7.5% to 8.5%. Source material: peripheral blood or thyroid tissue (not recorded which). The receptor set was obtained from a woman between 18 and 29 years old with Graves' hyperthyroidism. CDR3s include the opening cysteine and the closing phenylalanine or tryptophan. Each record gives: V gene, CDR3 protein.

v_call: TRBV24-1; cdr3_aa: CATSDSGLYEQYF
v_call: TRBV5-1; cdr3_aa: CASSLVDGYEQYF
v_call: TRBV6-5; cdr3_aa: CASSYGTANNSPLHF
v_call: TRBV11-2; cdr3_aa: CASSFRTLRWTQYF
v_call: TRBV20-1; cdr3_aa: CSARTRTYEQYF
v_call: TRBV7-2; cdr3_aa: CASSSPLQAKYEQYF
v_call: TRBV6-6; cdr3_aa: CASSYVGLAYQPQHF
v_call: TRBV7-8; cdr3_aa: CASSLRTRGPDQPQHF
v_call: TRBV7-9; cdr3_aa: CASSPDSPAETQYF
v_call: TRBV7-6; cdr3_aa: CASRRLEQNIQYF
v_call: TRBV20-1; cdr3_aa: CSASGGGNTIYF
v_call: TRBV7-9; cdr3_aa: CASSLGQGRDGYTF
v_call: TRBV13; cdr3_aa: CASLTSGSPDTQYF
v_call: TRBV20-1; cdr3_aa: CSARDWTGLNTEAFF
v_call: TRBV9; cdr3_aa: CASSVDNRPNSPLHF
v_call: TRBV7-8; cdr3_aa: CASSLALGLGTEAFF
v_call: TRBV24-1; cdr3_aa: CATSDSRQGRMNTEAFF
v_call: TRBV7-6; cdr3_aa: CASSTRAGGPQETQYF
v_call: TRBV19; cdr3_aa: CASTPEGASPQHF
v_call: TRBV6-5; cdr3_aa: CASITGVGGQETQHF
v_call: TRBV7-2; cdr3_aa: CASSLGIGDEQYF
v_call: TRBV24-1; cdr3_aa: CAWSVGGRQETQYF
v_call: TRBV10-3; cdr3_aa: CAISESLRGSSYNSPLHF
v_call: TRBV29-1; cdr3_aa: CSQGLAEGQEQYF
v_call: TRBV10-3; cdr3_aa: CAITRGQGELFF
v_call: TRBV2; cdr3_aa: CASRGGNAFF
v_call: TRBV6-2/TRBV6-3; cdr3_aa: CASRKGGSDRWNQPQHF
v_call: TRBV30; cdr3_aa: CAWSVPGRLYGYTF
v_call: TRBV6-6; cdr3_aa: CASSDVGTQAYEQYF
v_call: TRBV12-3/TRBV12-4; cdr3_aa: CASGLDDYGYTF
v_call: TRBV20-1; cdr3_aa: CSADGLAGGGYEQYF
v_call: TRBV13; cdr3_aa: CASSINRNTEAFF
v_call: TRBV7-9; cdr3_aa: CAGHRDGYTF
v_call: TRBV6-5; cdr3_aa: CASSEVEQPYEQYF
v_call: TRBV20-1; cdr3_aa: CSARSGPWETQYF
v_call: TRBV5-1; cdr3_aa: CASSLYRGRTGELFF
v_call: TRBV12-3/TRBV12-4; cdr3_aa: CASSLLHYSNQPQHF
v_call: TRBV7-9; cdr3_aa: CVGTAHNQPQHF
v_call: TRBV10-3; cdr3_aa: CASKTGEGGEKLFF
v_call: TRBV7-9; cdr3_aa: CASSPIGTSGGYEQYF
v_call: TRBV6-5; cdr3_aa: CASSYSRAQPQHF
v_call: TRBV27; cdr3_aa: CASSNPARVTEAFF
v_call: TRBV6-6; cdr3_aa: CASSPLGSATSPLHF
v_call: TRBV20-1; cdr3_aa: CSAITPPGTKQETQYF
v_call: TRBV2; cdr3_aa: CASSLAQGDGYEQYF
v_call: TRBV7-2; cdr3_aa: CASSQGRDGSYEQYF
v_call: TRBV15; cdr3_aa: CATSRDEGSAYTF
v_call: TRBV24-1; cdr3_aa: CATSYELNSPLHF
v_call: TRBV27; cdr3_aa: CASSDKNNQPQHF
v_call: TRBV7-6; cdr3_aa: CASSLAEGTAGNTIYF
v_call: TRBV12-3/TRBV12-4; cdr3_aa: CASSPGFRDNYGYTF